The 5 T cell receptor beta chains presented below share a single source sample, sequenced in a study of yellow fever vaccine responses in identical twins (dated by TCRdb to the late 2010s). Library preparation employed RT-PCR. The reads were generated on an Illumina HiSeq 2500. TCRdb passed the public sequencing reads through fastp at Q25 and MiXCR, retaining productive beta sequences. Here each entry gathers all rows of one CDR3 protein and keeps the most common genes and DNA. The sample records 1,200 or so distinct CDR3 sequences, nearly 90% of which are singletons. The top ten clones comprise 20% to 25% of the sample. The sample was T cells from blood (PBMCs), unsorted or a sorted subset (not recorded which), taken before or after yellow fever vaccination (not recorded which). Receptors originate from a female donor who received the yellow fever vaccine.

This clonotype has a single count. V is TRBV11-1 and J is TRBJ1-4; no clear D. Germline assignment: CDR1 SGHAT and CDR2 FQDESV (reference sequence). The V end lost 5 bases, the J end lost 7 bases, and 5 bases lay between the germline ends. The CDR3 is 11 amino acids. As DNA, the CDR3 is TGTGCCAGCAGCACCTCTGAAAAACTGTTTTTT. Protein: CASSTSEKLFF.

This clonotype was seen once. CDR3 coding DNA: TGTGCCACAGGGACTAGCGGCCAAGAGACCCAGTACTTC. It is translated as CATGTSGQETQYF. The chain couples TRBV6-1 to TRBJ2-5, with 11 bases aligning to TRBD2. Trimming took 10 bases from V and 1 from J; bases not matched to a gene: 2. CDR3 size: 13 residues. CDR1 and CDR2 from the germline V gene are MNHNS and SASEGT.

The J gene is TRBJ2-1, the V gene TRBV5-4, with 9 bases fitting TRBD2. This CDR3 is built from 13 residues. Germline V gene lookup returns CDR1 SGHNT and CDR2 YYREEE (reference sequence). The V segment lost 1 base and the J segment 7 bases; nucleotides outside the gene matches: 0. The CDR3 coding sequence is TGTGCCAGCAGCTTGACTAGCGGGAATGAGCAGTTCTTC. It codes for CASSLTSGNEQFF.

This chain connects TRBV9 to TRBJ2-1; possibly TRBD2 for D (5 bases). This CDR3 is 16 amino acids long. V dropped 4 bases and J dropped 6 bases, with 20 bases sitting between them. Germline values: CDR1 SGDLS, CDR2 YYNGEE. In nucleotides, the CDR3 is TGTGCCAGCAGCTCCCCCCCAAACCCTACTAGCAATGAGCAGTTCTTC. Residues: CASSSPPNPTSNEQFF.

This clonotype was counted a single time. The chain uses TRBV11-2 and TRBJ2-7; possibly TRBD1 or TRBD2 for D (6 bases each). Germline loops: CDR1 SGHAT, CDR2 FQNNGV. The length of the CDR3 is 14 residues. V was cut by 5 bases and J by 6 bases, with 17 bases left in between. CDR3 in amino acids: CASSPEGHLPEQYF. In DNA, the CDR3 is TGTGCCAGCAGCCCGGAGGGACATCTCCCCGAGCAGTACTTC.